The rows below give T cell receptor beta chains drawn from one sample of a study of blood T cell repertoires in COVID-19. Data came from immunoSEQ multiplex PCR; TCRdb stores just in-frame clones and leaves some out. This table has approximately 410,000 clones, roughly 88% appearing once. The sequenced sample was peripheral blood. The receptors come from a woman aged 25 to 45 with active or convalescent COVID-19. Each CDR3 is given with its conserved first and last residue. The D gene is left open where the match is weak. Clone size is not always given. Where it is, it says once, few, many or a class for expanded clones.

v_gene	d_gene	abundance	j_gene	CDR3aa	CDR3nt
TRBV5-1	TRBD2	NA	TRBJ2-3	CASSLTGTSGDTQYF	TGCGCCAGCAGCTTGACAGGGACTAGCGGGGATACGCAGTATTTT
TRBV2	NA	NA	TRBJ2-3	CASSTDRNTDTQYF	TGTGCCAGCAGCACGGACAGAAACACAGATACGCAGTATTTT
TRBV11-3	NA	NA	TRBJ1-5	CASSLGGKRNQPQHF	TGTGCCAGCAGCTTAGGAGGAAAGCGGAATCAGCCCCAGCATTTT
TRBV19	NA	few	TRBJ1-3	CASSRQDSGNTIYF	TGTGCCAGTAGCCGACAGGATTCTGGAAACACCATATATTTT
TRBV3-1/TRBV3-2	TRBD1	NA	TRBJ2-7	CASSLNPGQGAYEQYF	TGTGCCAGCAGCCTAAACCCGGGACAGGGGGCATACGAGCAGTACTTC
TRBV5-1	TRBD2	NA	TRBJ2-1	CASSLAAAGGYNEQFF	TGCGCCAGCAGCTTGGCCGCAGCGGGGGGGTACAATGAGCAGTTCTTC
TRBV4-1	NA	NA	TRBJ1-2	CASSQEMAGASYGYTF	TGCGCCAGCAGCCAAGAAATGGCAGGGGCTAGCTATGGCTACACCTTC
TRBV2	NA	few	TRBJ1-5	CASSALGHQPQHF	TGTGCCAGCAGTGCTCTGGGGCATCAGCCCCAGCATTTT
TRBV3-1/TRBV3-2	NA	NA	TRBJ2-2	CASSRGIRKTLTNTGELFF	TGTGCCAGCAGCCGAGGGATCAGGAAGACCCTTACGAACACCGGGGAGCTGTTTTTT
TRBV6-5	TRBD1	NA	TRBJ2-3	CASSLGTARTDTQYF	TGTGCCAGCAGTCTTGGGACAGCGCGCACAGATACGCAGTATTTT
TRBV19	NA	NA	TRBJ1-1	CASSIAGSGTEAFF	TGTGCCAGTAGTATTGCGGGCTCTGGCACTGAAGCTTTCTTT
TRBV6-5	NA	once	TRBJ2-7	CASSYRPGEAYEQYF	TGTGCCAGCAGTTACCGGCCAGGTGAAGCCTATGAGCAGTACTTC
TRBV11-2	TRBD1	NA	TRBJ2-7	CASSAGQGAYEQYF	TGTGCCAGCAGCGCGGGACAGGGAGCCTACGAGCAGTACTTC
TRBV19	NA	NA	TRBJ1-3	CASSTVRTIYF	TGTGCCAGCTCGACTGTTAGAACCATATATTTT
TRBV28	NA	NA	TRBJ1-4	CASSLPTGINEKLFF	TGTGCCAGCAGTCTCCCGACAGGAATTAATGAAAAACTGTTTTTT
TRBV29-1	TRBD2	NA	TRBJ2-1	CSSSGTSGYNEQFF	TGCAGCTCCTCCGGGACTAGCGGTTACAATGAGCAGTTCTTC
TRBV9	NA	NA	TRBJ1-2	CASSVGSGADLSYTF	TGTGCCAGCAGCGTAGGGTCAGGGGCCGACCTCTCCTACACCTTC
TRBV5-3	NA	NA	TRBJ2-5	CARSAGIQGTQYF	TGTGCCAGAAGCGCTGGGATTCAGGGGACCCAGTACTTC
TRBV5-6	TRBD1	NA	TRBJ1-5	CASSLAQGGQPQHF	TGTGCCAGCAGCTTGGCCCAGGGGGGTCAGCCCCAGCATTTT
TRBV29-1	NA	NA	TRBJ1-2	CSADLDLNYGYTF	TGCAGCGCTGACCTAGATCTTAACTATGGCTACACCTTC
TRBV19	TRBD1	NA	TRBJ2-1	CASSIGRLGTAVDNEQFF	TGTGCCAGTAGTATAGGGAGGTTGGGGACAGCTGTTGACAATGAGCAGTTCTTC
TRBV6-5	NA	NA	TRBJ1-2	CASSSQGMSYGYTF	TGTGCCAGCAGCTCTCAGGGGATGAGCTATGGCTACACCTTC
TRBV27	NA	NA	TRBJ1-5	CASSWARDDQPQHF	TGTGCCAGCAGTTGGGCCAGGGATGATCAGCCCCAGCATTTT
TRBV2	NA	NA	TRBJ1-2	CASSEAPGQGYGYTF	TGTGCCAGCAGTGAAGCGCCAGGCCAGGGTTATGGCTACACCTTC
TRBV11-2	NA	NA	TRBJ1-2	CASSASQGRRGYTF	TGTGCCAGCAGCGCATCCCAGGGGCGGCGTGGCTACACCTTC
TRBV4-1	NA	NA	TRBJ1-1	CASSASDSPSNTEAFF	TGCGCCAGCAGCGCTAGCGACAGCCCCTCGAACACTGAAGCTTTCTTT
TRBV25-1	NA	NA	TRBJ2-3	CASSEYRQVTDTQYF	TGTGCCAGCAGTGAATACCGGCAGGTCACAGATACGCAGTATTTT
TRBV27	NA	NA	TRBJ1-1	CASSPLYGIPTEAFF	TGTGCCAGCAGCCCCTTATACGGGATTCCGACTGAAGCTTTCTTT
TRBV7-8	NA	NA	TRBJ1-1	CASSGMNTEAFF	TGTGCCAGCAGTGGCATGAACACTGAAGCTTTCTTT
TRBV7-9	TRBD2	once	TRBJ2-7	CASSTPRGGLAGFSYEQYF	TGTGCCAGCAGCACCCCACGCGGGGGACTAGCGGGGTTTTCCTACGAGCAGTACTTC
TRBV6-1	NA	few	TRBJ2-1	CASSEGELLYNEQFF	TGTGCCAGCAGTGAAGGAGAGCTTCTCTACAATGAGCAGTTCTTC
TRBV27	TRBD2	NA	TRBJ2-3	CASSLRTSGVTDTQYF	TGTGCCAGCAGTTTAAGGACTAGCGGGGTCACAGATACGCAGTATTTT
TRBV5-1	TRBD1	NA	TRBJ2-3	CASSLGNDRVRADTQYF	TGCGCCAGCAGCTTGGGTAACGACAGGGTTCGTGCAGATACGCAGTATTTT
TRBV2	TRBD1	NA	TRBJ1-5	CASSEGTGSYQPQHF	TGTGCCAGCAGTGAGGGGACAGGTTCGTATCAGCCCCAGCATTTT
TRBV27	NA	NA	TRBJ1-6	CASSGRDQRINSPLHF	TGTGCCAGCAGTGGGCGGGACCAGAGAATTAATTCACCCCTCCACTTT
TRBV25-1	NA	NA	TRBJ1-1	CASSPHFATKLNTEAFF	TGTGCCAGCAGTCCCCACTTCGCAACCAAGTTGAACACTGAAGCTTTCTTT
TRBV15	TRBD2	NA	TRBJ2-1	CATSRDLASGGSEQFF	TGTGCCACCAGCAGAGATCTTGCTAGCGGGGGGAGTGAGCAGTTCTTC
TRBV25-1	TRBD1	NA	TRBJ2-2	CASSETGLMPGELFF	TGTGCCAGCAGTGAGACAGGGCTTATGCCCGGGGAGCTGTTTTTT
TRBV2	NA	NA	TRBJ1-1	CASKRQEAFF	TGTGCCAGCAAAAGACAGGAAGCTTTCTTT
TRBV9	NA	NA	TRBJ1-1	CASSEPFSVNTEAFF	TGTGCCAGCAGCGAACCATTTTCGGTGAACACTGAAGCTTTCTTT
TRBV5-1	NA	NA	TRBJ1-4	CASSLGSSNEKLFF	TGCGCCAGCAGCTTGGGCAGTTCTAATGAAAAACTGTTTTTT
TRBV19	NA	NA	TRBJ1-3	CASIDQGNSGNTIYF	TGTGCCAGTATCGACCAGGGGAACTCTGGAAACACCATATATTTT
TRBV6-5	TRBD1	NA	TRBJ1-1	CASRSGTGNTEAFF	TGTGCCAGCAGGTCCGGGACAGGGAACACTGAAGCTTTCTTT
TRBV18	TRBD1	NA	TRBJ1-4	CASSLIPGQGEANEKLFF	TGTGCCAGCTCTCTCATACCGGGACAGGGAGAAGCTAATGAAAAACTGTTTTTT
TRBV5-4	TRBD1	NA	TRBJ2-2	CASSLVSGGSGELFF	TGTGCCAGCAGCTTGGTGTCAGGGGGATCCGGGGAGCTGTTTTTT
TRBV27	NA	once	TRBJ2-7	CASGLPDRFF	TGTGCCAGCGGGCTCCCGGACAGATTTTTC
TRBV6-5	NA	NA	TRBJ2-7	CASSGTQRSYEQYF	TGTGCCAGCAGCGGTACCCAGAGGTCCTACGAGCAGTACTTC
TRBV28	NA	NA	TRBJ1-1	CASSLPYKAFF	TGTGCCAGCAGTTTACCCTATAAAGCTTTCTTT
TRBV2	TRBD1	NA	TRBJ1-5	CASSDRTGQSDQPQHF	TGTGCCAGCAGTGACCGGACAGGGCAGTCAGATCAGCCCCAGCATTTT
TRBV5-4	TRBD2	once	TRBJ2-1	CASSSPREWYNEQFF	TGTGCCAGCAGCTCTCCGCGGGAGTGGTACAATGAGCAGTTCTTC
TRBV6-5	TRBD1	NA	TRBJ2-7	CASSEGQLAYEQYF	TGTGCCAGCAGCGAGGGACAGCTCGCCTACGAGCAGTACTTC
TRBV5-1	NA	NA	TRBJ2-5	CASSPREDRQYF	TGCGCCAGCAGCCCCAGGGAGGACAGGCAGTACTTC
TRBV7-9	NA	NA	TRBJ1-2	CASSLDRNGYTF	TGTGCCAGCAGCCTAGACAGGAATGGCTACACCTTC
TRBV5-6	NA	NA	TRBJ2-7	CASSFVTGIGYEQYF	TGTGCCAGCAGCTTTGTAACAGGGATAGGCTACGAGCAGTACTTC
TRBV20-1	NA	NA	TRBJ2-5	CSARLRETQYF	TGCAGTGCCCGACTCCGGGAGACCCAGTACTTC
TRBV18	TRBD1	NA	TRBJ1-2	CASSTQGGDGYTF	TGTGCCAGCTCCACGCAGGGGGGCGATGGCTACACCTTC
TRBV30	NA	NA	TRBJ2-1	CAWSVRSEELGNEQFF	TGTGCCTGGAGTGTACGATCGGAGGAGCTGGGCAATGAGCAGTTCTTC
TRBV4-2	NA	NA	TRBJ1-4	CASSHPSGANEKLFF	TGTGCCAGCAGCCACCCCTCAGGGGCTAATGAAAAACTGTTTTTT
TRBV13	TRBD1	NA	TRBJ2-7	CASSISGQGQHEQYF	TGTGCCAGCAGCATCTCGGGACAGGGTCAACACGAGCAGTACTTC